Presented here are 29 T cell receptor beta chains from one specimen sequenced in a study of T cell changes during pregnancy in multiple sclerosis. The data were produced by immunoSEQ multiplex PCR, yet TCRdb's version contains in-frame clones alone and is incomplete. This sample has 46,000 or so clones, with roughly 93% found just once. The input for sequencing was CD8+ T cells from peripheral blood mononuclear cells, taken after pregnancy. Source of these receptors: a female donor with multiple sclerosis, enrolled in a pregnancy study.

The chain is built from TRBV6-8 and TRBJ2-7, with D possibly TRBD1 on 6 matching bases. Per the germline V gene, CDR1 is MNHGY and CDR2 is SAAAGT. This CDR3 is built from 14 residues. V was shortened by 3 bases and J by 6 bases, with 15 bases between the two germline ends. CDR3 sequence reads: CASSYEDRTGEQYF. The CDR3 DNA reads TGTGCCAGCAGTTATGAGGACAGAACTGGCGAGCAGTACTTC.

This sequence joins TRBV7-7 and TRBJ2-5; 11 positions match TRBD2. With 2 bases clipped from V and 0 bases from J, the junction kept 8 bases outside the gene matches. The germline V gene encodes CDR1 SSHAT and CDR2 FNYEAQ (reference sequence). The CDR3 covers 18 residues. CDR3 in amino acids: CASSLRLAGGLYQETQYF. Written as DNA, the CDR3 is TGTGCCAGCAGCTTAAGGCTAGCGGGGGGCCTATACCAAGAGACCCAGTACTTC.

The chain uses TRBV9 and TRBJ2-1; 8 bases line up with TRBD2. Trimming cost V 4 bases and J 0 bases; bases outside gene matches: 6. Germline CDR1 is SGDLS and CDR2 is YYNGEE. There are 16 residues in the CDR3. CDR3 region: CASSPSGGLSYNEQFF. The DNA for the CDR3 is TGTGCCAGCAGCCCCTCGGGGGGGCTCTCCTACAATGAGCAGTTCTTC.

The chain's CDR3 is CASSSSGTSGGFYNEQFF. The CDR3 region has the DNA TGTGCCAGCTCATCCTCCGGGACTAGCGGGGGTTTCTACAATGAGCAGTTCTTC. The J gene is TRBJ2-1, the V gene TRBV18, with 14 bases lining up with TRBD2. The ends lost 5 bases at V and 3 bases at J; junction bases unmatched: 9. Germline V CDR1 and CDR2: KGHSH, LQKENI. The length of the CDR3 is 18 residues.

DNA of the CDR3: TGTGCCAGCAGTGCTCGAGGGACAGATTATACCTACGAGCAGTACTTC. Translation: CASSARGTDYTYEQYF. V usage is TRBV6-6 and J usage is TRBJ2-7; TRBD1 matches at 7 bases. The CDR3 loop spans 16 amino acids. Germline trimming cut 5 bases from V and 2 bases from J; bases unmatched to any gene: 12. The germline CDR1 and CDR2 sequences are MNHNY and SVGAGI (reference sequence).

The V and J genes are TRBV27 and TRBJ2-2, with 7 bases identical to TRBD1. The CDR3 consists of 15 residues. J gave up 4 bases and V 2 bases, and 4 bases lay outside the gene matches. Germline CDR1 reads MNHEY; CDR2 reads SMNVEV (reference sequence). The CDR3 loop reads CASSLGGQLTGELFF. The CDR3 nucleotides are TGTGCCAGCAGTTTAGGGGGACAGCTCACCGGGGAGCTGTTTTTT.

This clone was counted once. The V and J genes are TRBV20-1 and TRBJ1-2; D remains unclear. In germline, CDR1 is DFQATT, CDR2 SNEGSKA (reference sequence). V shed 2 bases and J shed 8 bases, with 9 bases lying between them. The CDR3 length is 11 residues. This chain's CDR3 is CSARLPGGYTF. CDR3 DNA sequence: TGCAGTGCTAGATTACCGGGGGGCTACACCTTC.

The rearrangement links TRBV5-4 to TRBJ2-1, with a tentative D call TRBD1 (6 bases). This CDR3 is built from 13 residues. The germline V gene encodes CDR1 SGHNT and CDR2 YYREEE (reference sequence). Trimming stripped 3 bases from V and 4 bases from J, with 8 bases between. CDR3 in DNA: TGTGCCAGCAGCTATACAGGGTACAATGAGCAGTTCTTC. Translated, it gives CASSYTGYNEQFF.

The V and J genes are TRBV7-6 and TRBJ2-2; D is ambiguous. Trimming took 5 bases from V and 3 from J, leaving 4 bases between them. The CDR3 sequence is 12 residues long. Per the germline V gene, CDR1 is SGHVS and CDR2 is FNYEAQ. This chain's CDR3 is CASSPYTGELFF. CDR3 nucleotides: TGTGCCAGCAGCCCCTACACCGGGGAGCTGTTTTTT. The full variable domain, with the rest looked up from reference TRBV7-6 and TRBJ2-2, is GAGVSQSPRYKVTKRGQDVALRCDPISGHVSLYWYRQALGQGPEFLTYFNYEAQQDKSGLPNDRFSAERPEGSISTLTIQRTEQRDSAMYRCASSPYTGELFFGEGSRLTVL.

The J gene is TRBJ2-1, the V gene TRBV5-5; 8 bases map to TRBD1. The junction had 3 bases not matched to a gene; V was cut back by 3 bases and J by 10 bases. The CDR3 is 12 residues long. Germline CDR1 reads SGHKS; CDR2 reads YYEKEE (reference sequence). This CDR3 is CASSWTGKEQFF. CDR3 sequence (DNA): TGTGCCAGCAGCTGGACAGGGAAAGAGCAGTTCTTC.

This clone has only a few counts. CDR3: CASSQVQNTEAFF. The CDR3 DNA reads as TGTGCCAGCAGCCAAGTTCAAAACACTGAAGCTTTCTTT. V gene TRBV4-2 combines with J gene TRBJ1-1; D is unclear. This CDR3 contains 13 residues. The germline CDR1 and CDR2 sequences are LGHNA and YNFKEQ. V was pared by 1 base and J by 2 bases, with 5 bases between.

The chain recombines TRBV19 with TRBJ1-5; no clear D. Germline CDR1 and CDR2: LNHDA and SQIVND (reference sequence). The length of the CDR3 is 14 residues. V was trimmed by 7 bases and J by 2 bases, leaving 12 bases between them. CDR3 nucleotides: TGTGCCAGTAACGACGGAGGAGGCAATCAGCCCCAGCATTTT. This translates into CASNDGGGNQPQHF.

V and J are TRBV7-6 and TRBJ2-5; 10 nucleotides match TRBD2. The CDR3 runs 15 residues. Trimming took 3 bases from V and 1 from J; bases not matched to a gene: 2. The germline V gene encodes CDR1 SGHVS and CDR2 FNYEAQ. CDR3 sequence (DNA): TGTGCCAGCAGCTTCCTAGCGGGGGTCCAAGAGACCCAGTACTTC. Residues: CASSFLAGVQETQYF.

This chain joins TRBV28 and TRBJ2-2, with 9 positions matching TRBD2. The CDR3 is made up of 15 amino acids. J lost 4 bases, V lost 5 bases, and 5 bases had no gene match. CDR1 is MDHEN and CDR2 is SYDVKM in the germline V gene. The CDR3, as DNA: TGTGCCAGCAGTAGTAGCGGGAGTGGCACCGGGGAGCTGTTTTTT. Translation: CASSSSGSGTGELFF.

The gene calls are TRBV9 and TRBJ2-7, with 12 bases aligning to TRBD2. The CDR3 runs to 14 residues. V lost 5 bases to trimming and J lost 6 bases; unmatched junction nucleotides: 6. Germline values: CDR1 SGDLS, CDR2 YYNGEE. CDR3: CASSPSGRVVEQYF. The CDR3 DNA sequence: TGTGCCAGCAGTCCTAGCGGGAGGGTTGTCGAGCAGTACTTC.

The chain uses TRBV6-5 and TRBJ2-2; 8 positions agree with TRBD1. V shed 8 bases and J 5 bases; nucleotides not matched to a gene: 10. Per germline, CDR1 MNHEY and CDR2 SVGAGI. The CDR3 sequence is 15 residues long. CDR3 bases: TGTGCCAGCCGACAATTGGACAGGGTTACCGGGGAGCTGTTTTTT. It yields the protein CASRQLDRVTGELFF.

This sequence joins TRBV6-6 and TRBJ1-2, with 9 bases matching TRBD1. Germline V gene lookup returns CDR1 MNHNY and CDR2 SVGAGI (reference sequence). The CDR3 runs 16 residues. J gave up 4 bases and V 2 bases, and 8 bases lay outside the gene matches. DNA for the CDR3: TGTGCCAGCAGTTACGAGGGGACAGGGCGGCTCTATGGCTACACCTTC. Protein sequence: CASSYEGTGRLYGYTF.

The genes are TRBV9 and TRBJ1-1, with 8 bases fitting TRBD1. The CDR3 consists of 15 residues. Per germline, CDR1 SGDLS and CDR2 YYNGEE. V dropped 4 bases and J dropped 5; count of bases not matched to a gene: 10. This chain's CDR3 is CASSPTGGERTEAFF. In DNA, the CDR3 is TGTGCCAGCAGCCCAACAGGGGGTGAAAGGACTGAAGCTTTCTTT. The variable domain in full, completed from reference TRBV9 and TRBJ1-1, reads DSGVTQTPKHLITATGQRVTLRCSPRSGDLSVYWYQQSLDQGLQFLIQYYNGEERAKGNILERFSAQQFPDLHSELNLSSLELGDSALYFCASSPTGGERTEAFFGQGTRLTVV.

The J gene is TRBJ2-5, the V gene TRBV27; no definite D call. From germline, CDR1 is MNHEY and CDR2 SMNVEV (reference sequence). This CDR3 contains 13 residues. V was trimmed by 5 bases and J by 5 bases, leaving 12 bases between them. The CDR3 reads CASSQNPGETQYF. DNA of the CDR3: TGTGCCAGCAGTCAGAACCCCGGGGAGACCCAGTACTTC.

The chain couples TRBV29-1 to TRBJ1-4; a weak D match, TRBD1 (5 bases). The CDR3 covers 14 residues. The germline V and J ends were trimmed by 6 bases and 0 bases, with 11 bases remaining between them. CDR1 SQVTM and CDR2 ANQGSEA come from the germline V gene. The CDR3 bases are TGCAGCGTCCTAACAGGTGCAACTAATGAAAAACTGTTTTTT. Amino acids: CSVLTGATNEKLFF. Using reference TRBV29-1 and TRBJ1-4 for the parts outside the CDR3, the full variable domain is SAVISQKPSRDICQRGTSLTIQCQVDSQVTMMFWYRQQPGQSLTLIATANQGSEATYESGFVIDKFPISRPNLTFSTLTVSNMSPEDSSIYLCSVLTGATNEKLFFGSGTQLSVL.

The V gene is TRBV27, the J gene TRBJ2-7, with 7 positions matching TRBD2. The germline V gene has CDR1 MNHEY and CDR2 SMNVEV (reference sequence). CDR3 length: 13 residues. The J segment lost 2 bases and the V segment lost 6 bases, leaving 4 bases of the junction unmatched. Here the CDR3 DNA reads TGTGCCAGCAGCATAGGGAGGGCCTACGAGCAGTACTTC. This codes for CASSIGRAYEQYF.

The chain carries TRBV10-3 and TRBJ1-2; D perhaps matches TRBD1 (5 bases). Germline loops: CDR1 ENHRY, CDR2 SYGVKD. The CDR3 sequence is 14 residues long. Between the trimmed V and J ends, which lost 0 bases and 6 bases, there was a span of 11 bases. The chain's CDR3 is CAISESSGLDGYTF. The DNA of the CDR3 is TGTGCCATCAGTGAGTCGTCAGGGTTGGATGGCTACACCTTC.

The J gene is TRBJ2-7, the V gene TRBV11-2; 7 nucleotides agree with TRBD2. V shed 1 base, J shed 3 bases, and the junction held 3 bases outside the gene matches. Germline V gene sequence: CDR1 SGHAT, CDR2 FQNNGV. CDR3 length: 14 amino acids. CDR3 in DNA: TGTGCCAGCAGCTTAGCGAGCGGGGACTACGAGCAGTACTTC. The encoded protein is CASSLASGDYEQYF.

The rearrangement links TRBV28 to TRBJ1-4, with D tentatively TRBD1 (5 bases). Germline V gene sequence: CDR1 MDHEN, CDR2 SYDVKM. The CDR3 is 15 residues long. V was pared by 5 bases and J by 8 bases, with 18 bases between. The CDR3 DNA sequence: TGTGCCAGCAGTCTTGTAACGGGGGGGGTGGAAAAACTGTTTTTT. Its translation: CASSLVTGGVEKLFF.

This clone has just a few counts. The chain joins TRBV9 to TRBJ1-1, with D perhaps matching TRBD1 (6 bases). This CDR3 comprises 17 residues. V dropped 0 bases and J dropped 0 bases, with 15 bases sitting between them. The V gene's germline CDR1 is SGDLS and CDR2 YYNGEE. CDR3 in DNA: TGTGCCAGCAGCGTAGCCCCGAGACAGGCGATGAACACTGAAGCTTTCTTT. It specifies CASSVAPRQAMNTEAFF.

The J gene is TRBJ1-2, the V gene TRBV5-5, with D possibly being TRBD1 (5 bases). V shed 1 base and J shed 3 bases, with 16 bases lying between them. The V gene's germline CDR1 is SGHKS and CDR2 YYEKEE (reference sequence). The CDR3 has 16 amino acids. CDR3 sequence: CASSLPRGGMDYGYTF. The CDR3 nucleotides are TGTGCCAGCAGCTTGCCCCGGGGGGGAATGGACTATGGCTACACCTTC.

V and J are TRBV7-9 and TRBJ2-3; tentative D call: TRBD1 (5 bases). V lost 6 bases to trimming and J lost 6 bases, with 22 bases between them. The CDR3 loop spans 16 amino acids. Germline lookup yields CDR1 SEHNR and CDR2 FQNEAQ (reference sequence). The CDR3 protein is CASRTTQVLREDTQYF. The CDR3 nucleotides read TGTGCCAGCAGGACAACACAGGTCCTCAGAGAGGATACGCAGTATTTT. Variable domain in full (rest from reference TRBV7-9 and TRBJ2-3): DTGVSQNPRHKITKRGQNVTFRCDPISEHNRLYWYRQTLGQGPEFLTYFQNEAQLEKSRLLSDRFSAERPKGSFSTLEIQRTEQGDSAMYLCASRTTQVLREDTQYFGPGTRLTVL.

The chain couples TRBV6-1 to TRBJ1-1; D not resolved. With 3 bases removed from V and 5 bases from J, the gap between germline ends came to 4 bases. Per germline, CDR1 MNHNS and CDR2 SASEGT. CDR3 size: 11 residues. CDR3 region: CASSDITEAFF. In nucleotides, the CDR3 is TGTGCCAGCAGTGACATTACTGAAGCTTTCTTT.

This chain joins TRBV15 and TRBJ2-1; 12 bases align to TRBD2. CDR3 length equals 15 residues. Trimming removed 3 bases from V and 6 bases from J; junction bases left unmatched: 3. Germline V CDR1 and CDR2: LNHNV, YYDKDF (reference sequence). For the CDR3, the DNA is TGTGCCACCAGCAGGACTAGCGGGAGCTCCAATGAGCAGTTCTTC. This encodes CATSRTSGSSNEQFF.